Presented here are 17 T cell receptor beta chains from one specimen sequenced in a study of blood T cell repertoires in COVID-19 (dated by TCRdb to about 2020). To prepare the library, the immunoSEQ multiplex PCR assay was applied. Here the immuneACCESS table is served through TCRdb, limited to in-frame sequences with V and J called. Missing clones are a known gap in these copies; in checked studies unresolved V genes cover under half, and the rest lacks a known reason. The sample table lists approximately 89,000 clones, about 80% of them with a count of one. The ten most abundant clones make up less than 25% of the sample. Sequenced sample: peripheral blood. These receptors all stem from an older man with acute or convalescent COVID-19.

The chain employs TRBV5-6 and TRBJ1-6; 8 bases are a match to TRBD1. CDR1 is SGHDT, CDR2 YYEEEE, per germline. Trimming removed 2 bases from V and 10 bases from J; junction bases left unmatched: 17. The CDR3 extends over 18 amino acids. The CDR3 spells CASSFRPGQGEIWSPLHF. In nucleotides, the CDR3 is TGTGCCAGCAGCTTCCGGCCAGGACAGGGCGAGATTTGGTCACCCCTCCACTTT. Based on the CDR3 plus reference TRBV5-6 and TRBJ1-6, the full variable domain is DAGVTQSPTHLIKTRGQQVTLRCSPKSGHDTVSWYQQALGQGPQFIFQYYEEEERQRGNFPDRFSGHQFPNYSSELNVNALLLGDSALYLCASSFRPGQGEIWSPLHFGNGTRLTVT.

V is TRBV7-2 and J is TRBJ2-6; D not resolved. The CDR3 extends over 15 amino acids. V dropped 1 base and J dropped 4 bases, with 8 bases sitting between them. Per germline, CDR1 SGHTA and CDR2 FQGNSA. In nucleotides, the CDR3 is TGTGCCAGCAGCTTAGGAGGTTCCGGGGCCAACGTCCTGACTTTC. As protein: CASSLGGSGANVLTF.

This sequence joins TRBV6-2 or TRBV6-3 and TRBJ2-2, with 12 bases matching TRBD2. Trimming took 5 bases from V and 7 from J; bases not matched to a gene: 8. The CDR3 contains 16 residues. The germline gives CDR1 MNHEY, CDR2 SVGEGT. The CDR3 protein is CASSPRLAGVSGELFF. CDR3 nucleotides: TGTGCCAGCAGTCCGAGACTAGCGGGAGTTAGCGGGGAGCTGTTTTTT.

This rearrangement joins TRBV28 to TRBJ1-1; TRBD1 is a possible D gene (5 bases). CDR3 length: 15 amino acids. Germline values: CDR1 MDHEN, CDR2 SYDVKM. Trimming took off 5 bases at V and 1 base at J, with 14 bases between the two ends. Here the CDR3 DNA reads TGTGCCAGCAGTCCCCGGGGGGTCCCGAACACTGAAGCTTTCTTT. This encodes CASSPRGVPNTEAFF.

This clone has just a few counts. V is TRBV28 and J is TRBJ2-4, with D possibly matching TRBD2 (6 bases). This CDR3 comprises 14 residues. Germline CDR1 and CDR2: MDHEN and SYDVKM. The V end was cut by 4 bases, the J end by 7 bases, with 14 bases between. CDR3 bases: TGTGCCAGCAGTTCCTATGGGGACTGGAACATTCAGTACTTC. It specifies CASSSYGDWNIQYF. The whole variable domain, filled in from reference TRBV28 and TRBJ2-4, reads DVKVTQSSRYLVKRTGEKVFLECVQDMDHENMFWYRQDPGLGLRLIYFSYDVKMKEKGDIPEGYSVSREKKERFSLILESASTNQTSMYLCASSSYGDWNIQYFGAGTRLSVL.

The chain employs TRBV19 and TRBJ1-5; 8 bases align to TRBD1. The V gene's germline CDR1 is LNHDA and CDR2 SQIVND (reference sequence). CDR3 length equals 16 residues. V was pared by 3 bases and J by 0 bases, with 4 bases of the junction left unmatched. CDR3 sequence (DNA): TGTGCCAGTAGTATCCCCAGGGGGCATAGCAATCAGCCCCAGCATTTT. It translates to CASSIPRGHSNQPQHF.

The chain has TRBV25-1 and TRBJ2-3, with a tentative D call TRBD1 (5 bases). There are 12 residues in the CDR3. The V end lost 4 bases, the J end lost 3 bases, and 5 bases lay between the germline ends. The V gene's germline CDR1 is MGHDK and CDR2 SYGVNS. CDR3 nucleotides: TGTGCCAGCAGTGGACAGACAGATACGCAGTATTTT. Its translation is CASSGQTDTQYF.

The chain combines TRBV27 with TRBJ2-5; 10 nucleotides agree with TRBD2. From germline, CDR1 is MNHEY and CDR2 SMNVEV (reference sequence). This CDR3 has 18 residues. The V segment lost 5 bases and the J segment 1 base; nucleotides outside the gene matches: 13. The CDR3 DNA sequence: TGTGCCAGCAGTCCCGGGACTAGCGCTTTATGGGGCCAAGAGACCCAGTACTTC. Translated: CASSPGTSALWGQETQYF.

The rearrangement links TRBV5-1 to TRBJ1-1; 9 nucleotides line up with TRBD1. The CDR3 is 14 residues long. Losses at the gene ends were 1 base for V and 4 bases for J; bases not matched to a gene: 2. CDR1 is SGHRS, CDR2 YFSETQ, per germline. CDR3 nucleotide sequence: TGCGCCAGCAGCTTGACAGGGGGCGGCACTGAAGCTTTCTTT. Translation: CASSLTGGGTEAFF.

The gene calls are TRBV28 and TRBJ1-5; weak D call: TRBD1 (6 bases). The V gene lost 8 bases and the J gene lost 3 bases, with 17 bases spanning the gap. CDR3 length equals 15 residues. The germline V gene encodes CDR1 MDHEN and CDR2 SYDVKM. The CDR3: CASANGGPLNQPQHF. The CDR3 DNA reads TGTGCCAGCGCTAATGGGGGCCCTCTCAATCAGCCCCAGCATTTT.

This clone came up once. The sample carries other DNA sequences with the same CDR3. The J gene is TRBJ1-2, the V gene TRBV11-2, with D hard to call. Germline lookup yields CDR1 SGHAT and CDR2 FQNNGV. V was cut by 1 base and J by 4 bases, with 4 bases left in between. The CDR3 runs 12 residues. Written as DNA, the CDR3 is TGTGCCAGCAGCTTAGGCGGCTATGGCTACACCTTC. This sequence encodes CASSLGGYGYTF.

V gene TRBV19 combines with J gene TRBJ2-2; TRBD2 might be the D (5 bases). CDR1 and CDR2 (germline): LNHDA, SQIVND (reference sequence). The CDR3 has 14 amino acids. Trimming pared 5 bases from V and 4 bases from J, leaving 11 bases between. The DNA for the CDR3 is TGTGCCAGTAGTCTGGAGGTCGGCACCGGGGAGCTGTTTTTT. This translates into CASSLEVGTGELFF.

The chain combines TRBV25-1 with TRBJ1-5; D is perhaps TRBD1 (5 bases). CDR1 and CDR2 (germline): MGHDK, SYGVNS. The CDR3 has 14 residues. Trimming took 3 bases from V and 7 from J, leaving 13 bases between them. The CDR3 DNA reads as TGTGCCAGCAGTGACCGAAGGGGTTCGCAGCCCCAGCATTTT. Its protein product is CASSDRRGSQPQHF.

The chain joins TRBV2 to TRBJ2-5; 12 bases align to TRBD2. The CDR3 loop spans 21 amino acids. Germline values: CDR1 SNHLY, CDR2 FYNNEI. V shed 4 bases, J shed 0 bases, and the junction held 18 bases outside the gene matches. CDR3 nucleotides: TGTGCCAGCAGTGGGAAGACGACTAGCGGGAGTCTAAGGTGGGACCAAGAGACCCAGTACTTC. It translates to CASSGKTTSGSLRWDQETQYF. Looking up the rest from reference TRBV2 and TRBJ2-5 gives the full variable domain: EPEVTQTPSHQVTQMGQEVILRCVPISNHLYFYWYRQILGQKVEFLVSFYNNEISEKSEIFDDQFSVERPDGSNFTLKIRSTKLEDSAMYFCASSGKTTSGSLRWDQETQYFGPGTRLLVL.

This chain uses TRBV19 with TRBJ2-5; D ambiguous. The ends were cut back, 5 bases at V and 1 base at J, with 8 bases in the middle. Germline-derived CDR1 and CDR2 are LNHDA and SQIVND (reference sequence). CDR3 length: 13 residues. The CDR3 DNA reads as TGTGCCAGTAGTTTGGCGGCCCAAGAGACCCAGTACTTC. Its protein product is CASSLAAQETQYF.

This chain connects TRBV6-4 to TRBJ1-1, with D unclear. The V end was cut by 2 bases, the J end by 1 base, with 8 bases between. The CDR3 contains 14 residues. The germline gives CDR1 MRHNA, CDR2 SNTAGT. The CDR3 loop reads CASSDSDQNTEAFF. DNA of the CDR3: TGTGCCAGCAGTGACAGCGACCAGAACACTGAAGCTTTCTTT.

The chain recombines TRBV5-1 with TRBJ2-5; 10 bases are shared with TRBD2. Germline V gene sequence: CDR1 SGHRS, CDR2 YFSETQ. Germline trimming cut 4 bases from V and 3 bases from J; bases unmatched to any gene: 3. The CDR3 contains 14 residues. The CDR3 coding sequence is TGCGCCAGCAGCCACGGGACTAGCGAAGAGACCCAGTACTTC. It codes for CASSHGTSEETQYF.